The source of this TCR beta chain is a study of cytomegalovirus exposure and HLA in healthy donors. In the study overall: The study placed around 85% of its 398 genotyped donors in the Caucasian-associated ancestry cluster.

Nominally healthy donors provided the samples, though records likely missed some immune exposures. PCR involved 60 Vbeta and 13 Jbeta primers. The table came from immunoSEQ multiplex PCR; TCRdb's copy has only in-frame clones and leaves some out. The data hold about 190,000 clones, with around 79% observed a single time. After removal of 7 bases from V and 4 bases from J, the junction contained 8 bases not matched to a gene. From germline, CDR1 is MNHEY and CDR2 SMNVEV (reference sequence). The CDR3 length is 14 residues. The clonotype comes from a woman in her fifties or sixties in good health and CMV-seronegative. The chain recombines TRBV27 with TRBJ2-3; 7 bases line up with TRBD1. Sequencing used PBMCs. The CDR3: CASTRQGWADTQYF. Here the CDR3 DNA reads TGTGCCAGCACCAGACAGGGTTGGGCAGATACGCAGTATTTT.